The TCR beta chain under discussion was sequenced for a study of cytomegalovirus exposure and HLA in healthy donors. With 60 Vbeta and 13 Jbeta primers, the PCR was carried out. Data came from immunoSEQ multiplex PCR; TCRdb stores just in-frame clones and leaves some out. This table has 100,000 to 120,000 clones, around 77% appearing once. Study results and limitations: Using a false discovery rate of 0.05, a later analysis showed that 15,000 to 20,000 TCR beta sequences were associated with HLA alleles. The authors judged a highly shared variant cluster likely a sequencing artifact. What a later analysis reportedly showed was that an Asian-associated ancestry cluster had fewer N-insertions than the roughly 670-donor mean. The study reported that TCR beta sequences accurately predicted HLA-A and HLA-B alleles in most subjects.

This clone was recorded a few times. Its antigen is unidentified. The sample was PBMCs. The receptor was derived from a woman aged 25-40 years in good health and CMV-seropositive.

The CDR3 is CASSPQGGNLNYGYTF. The CDR3 DNA sequence: TGTGCCAGCAGCCCCCAGGGGGGAAACCTTAACTATGGCTACACCTTC. The rearrangement links TRBV27 to TRBJ1-2; 7 nucleotides match TRBD1. Germline-derived CDR1 and CDR2 are MNHEY and SMNVEV (reference sequence). V was pared by 6 bases and J by 1 base, with 11 bases of the junction left unmatched. The CDR3 has 16 residues.